This TCR beta chain came from a study of T-cell reconstitution after alpha-beta-depleted transplantation in children. Study-level findings and limits: Recipient T cells and thymic progenitors that survived were the source of the high TCRbeta diversity seen at day 60 in some patients. Newly produced T cells mostly provided counts and TCRbeta diversity after one year, as hyperexpanded clones declined.

The CDR3 covers 14 residues. The germline V gene encodes CDR1 SGDLS and CDR2 YYNGEE. Trimming took 0 bases from V and 1 from J, leaving 7 bases between them. Preparation of the TCRbeta library involved a method that used unique molecular identifiers. TCRdb ran MiXCR on the PCR reads and lists one entry per CDR3 protein. The sample includes more than 85,000 distinct CDR3 sequences, 4.5% to 7.5% of them seen just once. There are many counts of this clonotype. Its specificity is unknown. The sequence came from a female patient between 2 and 15 years old who had a stem cell transplant for Fanconi anemia, so the T cells may come from the graft donor. This chain connects TRBV9 to TRBJ1-1; D gene uncertain. Sequenced material: PBMCs, mostly from graft donor cells, taken 60 days after TCRalphabeta/CD19-depleted stem cell transplant. The CDR3 is CASSVVPENTEAFF. DNA for the CDR3: TGTGCCAGCAGCGTAGTCCCCGAGAACACTGAAGCTTTCTTT.